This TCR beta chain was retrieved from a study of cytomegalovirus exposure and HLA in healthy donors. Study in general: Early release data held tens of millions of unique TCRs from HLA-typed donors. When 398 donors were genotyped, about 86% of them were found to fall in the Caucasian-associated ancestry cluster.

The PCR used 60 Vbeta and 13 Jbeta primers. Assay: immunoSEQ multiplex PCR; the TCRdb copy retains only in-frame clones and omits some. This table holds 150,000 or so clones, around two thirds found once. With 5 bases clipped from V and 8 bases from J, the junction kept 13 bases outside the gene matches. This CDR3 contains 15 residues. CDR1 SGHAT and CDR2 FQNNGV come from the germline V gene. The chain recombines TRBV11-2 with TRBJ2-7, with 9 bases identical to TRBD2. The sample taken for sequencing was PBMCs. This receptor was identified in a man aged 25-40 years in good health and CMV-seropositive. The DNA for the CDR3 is TGTGCCAGCAGCGAACAAGCGGGAGGACTCAATCAGCAGTACTTC. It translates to CASSEQAGGLNQQYF.